This TCR beta chain emerged from a study of blood T cell repertoires in COVID-19. About the study: PBMCs, B-cell-depleted T cells, or T cells were the source of the cDNA or gDNA that made up the material.

Clinical histories supplied by participants themselves formed the basis of cohort assignment. Per the original data handling: Amplifying reference gene primers gave estimates of nucleated cell counts. Assay: immunoSEQ multiplex PCR; the TCRdb copy retains only in-frame clones and omits some. The V and J calls and the clone size are those of that table, but D and trimming were determined from the DNA. This repertoire shows some 260,000 clones, about 81% found once; its top ten account for under 4.5%. The CDR3 is made up of 15 amino acids. Germline CDR1 is SGHDT and CDR2 is YYEEEE. V was cut by 3 bases and J by 10 bases, with 17 bases left in between.

The sequenced material came from PBMCs or T cells enriched from blood (not recorded which). The receptor's source is a man aged 25 to 45 with acute COVID-19. The chain employs TRBV5-6 and TRBJ1-6; the D gene is possibly TRBD1 (5 bases). Written as DNA, the CDR3 is TGTGCCAGCAGCTGGGCCCAGGGCGCCGAATCACCCCTCCACTTT. Amino acid sequence: CASSWAQGAESPLHF.